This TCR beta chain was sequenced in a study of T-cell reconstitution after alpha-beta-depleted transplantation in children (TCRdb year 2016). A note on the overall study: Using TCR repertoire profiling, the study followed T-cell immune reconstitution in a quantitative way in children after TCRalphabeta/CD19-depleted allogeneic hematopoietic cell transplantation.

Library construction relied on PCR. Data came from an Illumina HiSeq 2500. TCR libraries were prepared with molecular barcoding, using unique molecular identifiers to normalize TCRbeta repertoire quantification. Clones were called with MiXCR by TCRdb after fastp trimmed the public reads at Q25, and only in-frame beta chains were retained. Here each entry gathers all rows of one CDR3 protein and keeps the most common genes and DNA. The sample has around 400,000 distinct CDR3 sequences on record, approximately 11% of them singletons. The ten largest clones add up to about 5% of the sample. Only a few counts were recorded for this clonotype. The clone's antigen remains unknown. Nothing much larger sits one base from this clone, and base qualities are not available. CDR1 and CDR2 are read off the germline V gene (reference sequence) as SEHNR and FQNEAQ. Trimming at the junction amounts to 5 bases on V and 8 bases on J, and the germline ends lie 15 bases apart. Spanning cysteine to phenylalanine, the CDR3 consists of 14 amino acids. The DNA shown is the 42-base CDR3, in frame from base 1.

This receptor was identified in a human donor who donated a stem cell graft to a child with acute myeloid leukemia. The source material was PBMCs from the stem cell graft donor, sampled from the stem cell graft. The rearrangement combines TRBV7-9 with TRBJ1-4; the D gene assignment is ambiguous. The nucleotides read TGTGCCAGCAGCCAGAAATCCTCCAGGGAAAAACTGTTTTTT. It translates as CASSQKSSREKLFF.